This TCR beta chain came from a study of cytomegalovirus exposure and HLA in healthy donors. Study-wide points: TCR association rates varied by HLA locus in a later analysis, with DRB1 highest and HLA-C lowest. Apparent HLA restriction characterized most CMV-associated TCR beta chains in a later analysis. One variant, a missense change in DCLRE1C, was linked in a later analysis to TCR beta V- and J-gene trimming. The authors enumerated under 200 TCR beta chains as linked to cytomegalovirus.

The PCR employed 60 Vbeta primers together with 13 Jbeta primers. Some clones are missing from TCRdb's copy, which holds only in-frame ones; the method was immunoSEQ multiplex PCR. The repertoire holds over 100,000 clones, with about 70% as singletons. The CDR3 runs 15 residues. Trimming stripped 8 bases from V and 3 bases from J, with 16 bases between. The germline V gene encodes CDR1 MNHNS and CDR2 SASEGT. Concerning this clone itself: Antigen: not known.

The receptor's source is a woman aged 25 to 45 in good health and CMV-seronegative. This sequence joins TRBV6-1 and TRBJ1-4; D is unclear. Sequencing was performed on PBMCs. The CDR3 here is CASEDWERANEKLFF. CDR3 DNA: TGTGCCAGCGAAGATTGGGAGAGGGCTAATGAAAAACTGTTTTTT.